This T cell receptor (beta chain) came from a study of T cell responses to AZD1222 COVID-19 vaccine. Study context: Samples with a second dose at about 4 or about 12 weeks were pooled together.

This table comes from immunoSEQ multiplex PCR, and its TCRdb copy is limited to in-frame clones, with some not included. The data hold around 120,000 clones, with approximately 90% observed a single time. Trimming pared 4 bases from V and 0 bases from J, leaving 14 bases between. CDR1 and CDR2 (germline): SGHTS, YDEGEE. The CDR3 covers 17 residues. This chain connects TRBV5-8 to TRBJ1-6; D is undetermined. Sequences were derived from peripheral blood, sampled on day 0 of AZD1222 vaccination. The receptor's source is an adult in good health. CDR3 nucleotide sequence: TGTGCCAGCAGCCAGAGCCCCTTAAGCTCCTATAATTCACCCCTCCACTTT. Protein sequence: CASSQSPLSSYNSPLHF.